This T cell receptor (beta chain) was sequenced in a study of beta chain features in type 1 diabetes. What was sequenced were expressed TCRB transcripts, since all of the isolated RNA had been reverse transcribed. Produced via immunoSEQ multiplex PCR; TCRdb's table is partial and in-frame only. Here the sample spans fewer than 350,000 clones, 20% being singletons. Trimming removed 0 bases from V and 14 bases from J; junction bases left unmatched: 2. In germline, CDR1 is MGHRA, CDR2 YSYEKL. The CDR3 length is 12 residues. The rearrangement uses TRBV4-1 and TRBJ2-3, with TRBD2 matching over 10 bases. The material sequenced was naive CD4+ T cells from blood. This sequence originates from a woman aged 18 to 35 in good health. The CDR3 DNA reads TGCGCCAGCAGCCAAGACGGACTAGCGGTGTATTTT. It translates to CASSQDGLAVYF.